What follows are 16 T cell receptor beta chains derived from one specimen sequenced in a study of OX40 agonist ivuxolimab in advanced cancers. Sequencing used immunoSEQ multiplex PCR; TCRdb keeps in-frame clones, though not all of them. Among approximately 30,000 clones listed, roughly 90% were seen once. Sequenced here: CD4+ or CD8+ T cells sorted from blood, sampled in a trial of the OX40 agonist ivuxolimab. These TCRs come from an adult with an advanced solid tumor such as melanoma, head and neck, liver or kidney cancer.

The chain has TRBV6-6 and TRBJ2-7; D may be TRBD1 (6 bases). The CDR3 extends over 11 amino acids. Trimming removed 6 bases from V and 4 bases from J, with 7 bases in between. Germline-derived CDR1 and CDR2 are MNHNY and SVGAGI (reference sequence). This CDR3 reads CASRGGYEQYF. In nucleotides, the CDR3 is TGTGCCAGCAGAGGGGGATACGAGCAGTACTTC.

This chain joins TRBV4-3 and TRBJ2-7, with 12 nucleotides matching TRBD2. The CDR3 has 17 amino acids. The germline V gene has CDR1 LGHNA and CDR2 YSLEER. V gave up 0 bases and J gave up 8 bases; unmatched junction bases: 11. In nucleotides, the CDR3 is TGCGCCAGCAGCCAAGAGACGGCGGCTAGCGGGAGGGTTCAGCAGTACTTC. It specifies CASSQETAASGRVQQYF.

This chain links TRBV13 with TRBJ1-5; the D gene is possibly TRBD1 (5 bases). V lost 7 bases, J lost 6 bases, and 22 bases lay in between. The CDR3 contains 16 residues. Germline V gene data show CDR1 as PRHDT and CDR2 as FYEKMQ (reference sequence). The CDR3: CASKPQGEGRPQPQHF. CDR3 bases: TGTGCCAGCAAGCCTCAGGGAGAGGGTAGGCCTCAGCCCCAGCATTTT. Supplemented by reference TRBV13 and TRBJ1-5, the full variable domain reads AAGVIQSPRHLIKEKRETATLKCYPIPRHDTVYWYQQGPGQDPQFLISFYEKMQSDKGSIPDRFSAQQFSDYHSELNMSSLELGDSALYFCASKPQGEGRPQPQHFGDGTRLSIL.

This chain links TRBV27 with TRBJ2-1; TRBD2 aligns across 11 bases. The germline V gene encodes CDR1 MNHEY and CDR2 SMNVEV (reference sequence). This CDR3 contains 16 residues. Trimming removed 5 bases from V and 7 bases from J; junction bases left unmatched: 10. As DNA, the CDR3 is TGTGCCAGCAGTCTTGGGACTAGCGGAACCGGGAATGAGCAGTTCTTC. Residues: CASSLGTSGTGNEQFF.

The chain carries TRBV18 and TRBJ2-3, with D maybe TRBD2 (6 bases). The CDR3 extends over 15 amino acids. CDR1 is KGHSH, CDR2 LQKENI, per germline. Between the trimmed V and J ends, which lost 3 bases and 2 bases, there was a span of 12 bases. The CDR3 DNA sequence: TGTGCCAGCTCACCCTTAGGGACTGACACAGATACGCAGTATTTT. Translating gives CASSPLGTDTDTQYF.

The chain recombines TRBV5-1 with TRBJ2-4, with 8 bases matching TRBD2. Trimming removed 6 bases from V and 7 bases from J; junction bases left unmatched: 24. Germline values: CDR1 SGHRS, CDR2 YFSETQ. This CDR3 region has 19 residues. Here the CDR3 reads CASNLPLGGVAGYRNIQYF. CDR3 sequence (DNA): TGCGCCAGCAACCTCCCCCTGGGAGGGGTAGCGGGATACAGGAACATTCAGTACTTC.

V and J are TRBV28 and TRBJ1-3; D might be TRBD1 (5 bases). The CDR3 extends over 17 amino acids. V lost 7 bases to trimming and J lost 0 bases, with 19 bases between them. Germline CDR1 MDHEN, CDR2 SYDVKM. The CDR3 nucleotides read TGTGCCAGCACCTTGGGCCGGGGGATAAGCTCTGGAAACACCATATATTTT. It encodes CASTLGRGISSGNTIYF.

This clone was observed a few times. The gene calls are TRBV19 and TRBJ1-5; 7 bases line up with TRBD1. Unmatched junction bases numbered 13, after V lost 5 bases and J lost 6 bases. This CDR3 has 16 amino acids. Germline values: CDR1 LNHDA, CDR2 SQIVND (reference sequence). This CDR3 reads CASSLANTGAGQPQHF. The DNA of the CDR3 is TGTGCCAGTAGTCTGGCAAATACAGGGGCCGGTCAGCCCCAGCATTTT.

The gene calls are TRBV28 and TRBJ2-5; D is unresolved. The ends were cut back, 6 bases at V and 5 bases at J, with 25 bases in the middle. The CDR3 consists of 17 residues. Germline CDR1 reads MDHEN; CDR2 reads SYDVKM. The CDR3, as DNA: TGTGCCAGCAGCCTACTGTCAACCTCCGAACTGCGGGAGACCCAGTACTTC. Translating it yields CASSLLSTSELRETQYF.

In DNA form, the CDR3 reads TGTGCTAGTGGTTTGGCCCTACTAGCGGGAGGGCCAAGAACAGATACGCAGTATTTT. Translated, it gives CASGLALLAGGPRTDTQYF. This sequence joins TRBV12-5 and TRBJ2-3, with 13 nucleotides matching TRBD2. The CDR3 length is 19 residues. J lost 3 bases, V lost 1 base, and 10 bases had no gene match. Germline V gene data show CDR1 as LGHNT and CDR2 as FRNRAP.

This clone has a single count. At one of its ends the junction is not consistent with the germline gene, which may arise from a read error. The chain recombines TRBV6-5 with TRBJ2-1, with D uncertain. The CDR3 runs 12 residues. Germline V CDR1 and CDR2: MNHEY, SVGAGI. CDR3 nucleotides: TGTGCCAGCAGTTACCCAGGAAAGCCCTACCTCTTC. Translated, it gives CASSYPGKPYLF.

This sequence joins TRBV2 and TRBJ1-2, with TRBD1 as a possible D gene (5 bases). The CDR3 runs to 14 residues. Germline CDR1 is SNHLY and CDR2 is FYNNEI. V lost 11 bases, J lost 3 bases, and 19 bases lay in between. The CDR3 loop is CALLGPWIDYGYTF. As DNA, the CDR3 is TGTGCCCTACTGGGACCCTGGATTGACTATGGCTACACCTTC. The full variable domain, with the rest looked up from reference TRBV2 and TRBJ1-2, is EPEVTQTPSHQVTQMGQEVILRCVPISNHLYFYWYRQILGQKVEFLVSFYNNEISEKSEIFDDQFSVERPDGSNFTLKIRSTKLEDSAMYFCALLGPWIDYGYTFGSGTRLTVV.

The CDR3 sequence: CASSMEVLGLAGAPGNTGELFF. The CDR3 nucleotides are TGTGCCAGTAGTATGGAAGTTTTAGGGCTAGCGGGAGCCCCGGGGAACACCGGGGAGCTGTTTTTT. This chain links TRBV19 with TRBJ2-2; TRBD2 aligns across 10 bases. CDR1 and CDR2 (germline): LNHDA, SQIVND (reference sequence). V shed 3 bases, J shed 1 base, and the junction held 20 bases outside the gene matches. The length of the CDR3 is 22 residues.

V is TRBV21-1 and J is TRBJ2-5. TRBV21-1 is termed a pseudogene. This CDR3 is 18 amino acids long. The CDR3 coding sequence is TGTGCCAGCAGCAAAGAATCTCCGGGCCATAAATCACAAGAGACCCAGTACTTC. It is translated as CASSKESPGHKSQETQYF.

The chain links TRBV28 to TRBJ1-5; D perhaps matches TRBD1 (6 bases). Germline values: CDR1 MDHEN, CDR2 SYDVKM. The CDR3 spans 15 residues. Trimming pared 6 bases from V and 7 bases from J, leaving 19 bases between. The CDR3, as DNA: TGTGCCAGCAGATTTTCTGGGGGCGTGGGACAGCCCCAGCATTTT. Residues: CASRFSGGVGQPQHF.

The chain has TRBV11-2 and TRBJ2-7; D gene unclear. The length of the CDR3 is 11 residues. Germline CDR1 and CDR2: SGHAT and FQNNGV. Trimming removed 5 bases at V and 3 bases at J, with 5 bases between. The CDR3 here is CASSTYYEQYF. The CDR3 nucleotides are TGTGCCAGCAGCACGTACTACGAGCAGTACTTC.